This T cell receptor (beta chain) derives from a study of T cells in Graves' hyperthyroidism and ophthalmopathy. The CDR3 sequence is 12 residues long. Trimming stripped 6 bases from V and 10 bases from J, with 15 bases between. Germline CDR1 reads SGHVS; CDR2 reads FQNEAQ. Using RNA transcripts as the source, TCR beta CDR3 regions were amplified. The study used the HTBI primer set for a first-round RT-PCR of the TCR CDR3. TCRdb reprocessed the multiplex PCR reads with MiXCR, giving one entry per CDR3 protein. The table includes 540,000 or so distinct CDR3 sequences, about half detected once. In regard to this clonotype: Its antigen is unknown.

Study-wide findings and caveats: From stable hyperthyroidism, ophthalmopathy was separated by a 13 V-J model. Within blood appeared most thyroid clonotypes that had expanded above 0.001. The model identified upcoming ophthalmopathy a median 6.5 months ahead of onset.

Exclusion of patients followed from uncontrolled infection, other autoimmune disease, pregnancy or lactation. V is TRBV7-8 and J is TRBJ1-1, with unresolved D. This sequence originates from an adult woman with Graves' disease, either hyperthyroidism or ophthalmopathy (not recorded which). The sequencing input was peripheral blood or thyroid tissue (not recorded which). The DNA of the CDR3 is TGTGCCAGCAGTCCCGGGCCTGAGAGAGCTTTCTTT. It translates to CASSPGPERAFF.